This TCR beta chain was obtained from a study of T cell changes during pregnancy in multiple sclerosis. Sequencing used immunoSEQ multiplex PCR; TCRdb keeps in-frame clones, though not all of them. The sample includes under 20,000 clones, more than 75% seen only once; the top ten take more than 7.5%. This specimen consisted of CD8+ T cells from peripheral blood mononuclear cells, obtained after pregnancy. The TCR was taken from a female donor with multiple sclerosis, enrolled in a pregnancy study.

The CDR3 bases are TGTGCCACCAGCAGCCCCCTGCAGCCCCAGCATTTT. It is translated as CATSSPLQPQHF. This sequence joins TRBV15 and TRBJ1-5; no clear D. Trimming stripped 3 bases from V and 7 bases from J, with 7 bases between. This CDR3 has 12 amino acids. CDR1 and CDR2 from the germline V gene are LNHNV and YYDKDF (reference sequence). Drawing the rest from reference TRBV15 and TRBJ1-5, the complete variable domain is DAMVIQNPRYQVTQFGKPVTLSCSQTLNHNVMYWYQQKSSQAPKLLFHYYDKDFNNEADTPDNFQSRRPNTSFCFLDIRSPGLGDTAMYLCATSSPLQPQHFGDGTRLSIL.